One sample yielded the 19 T cell receptor beta chains listed below, sequenced in a study of T cell responses to AZD1222 COVID-19 vaccine. Assay: immunoSEQ multiplex PCR; the TCRdb copy retains only in-frame clones and omits some. The repertoire holds 150,000 to 200,000 clones, with about 86% as singletons. Source: peripheral blood, taken on day 0 of AZD1222 vaccination. The receptors come from an adult in good health.

This chain uses TRBV19 with TRBJ2-7, with 7 bases matching TRBD2. J gave up 7 bases and V 6 bases, and 12 bases lay outside the gene matches. Germline CDR1 is LNHDA and CDR2 is SQIVND (reference sequence). The CDR3 runs to 14 residues. The CDR3 DNA reads as TGTGCCAGTAGGGGAGGGGACGGGTTCGGGGAGCAGTACTTC. This encodes CASRGGDGFGEQYF.

The chain is built from TRBV11-2 and TRBJ1-6, with TRBD1 matching 7 bases. The CDR3 has 14 amino acids. CDR1 and CDR2 from the germline V gene are SGHAT and FQNNGV. With 4 bases clipped from V and 9 bases from J, the junction kept 6 bases outside the gene matches. CDR3 coding DNA: TGTGCCAGCAGCTCCCTGACAGGGATTTCACCCCTCCACTTT. Protein sequence: CASSSLTGISPLHF.

The chain carries TRBV27 and TRBJ2-3; 7 positions agree with TRBD1. CDR3 length: 14 residues. Germline assignment: CDR1 MNHEY and CDR2 SMNVEV (reference sequence). V was pared by 8 bases and J by 2 bases, with 7 bases of the junction left unmatched. The CDR3 sequence is CASCRDRNTDTQYF. For the CDR3, the DNA is TGTGCCAGCTGCCGGGACAGAAACACAGATACGCAGTATTTT.

This clone was seen a handful of times. The DNA for the CDR3 is TGTGCCAGCAGCCTTGAGACGGGGGGAGCCGGGGAGCTGTTTTTT. Protein: CASSLETGGAGELFF. V is TRBV4-2 and J is TRBJ2-2, with 7 bases aligning to TRBD2. The J segment lost 6 bases and the V segment lost 4 bases, leaving 8 bases of the junction unmatched. CDR3 length: 15 residues. The germline gives CDR1 LGHNA, CDR2 YNFKEQ.

The chain is built from TRBV4-1 and TRBJ2-7; 7 positions agree with TRBD2. This CDR3 is built from 15 residues. J was trimmed by 2 bases and V by 0 bases; bases with no gene match: 4. Germline values: CDR1 MGHRA, CDR2 YSYEKL. This chain's CDR3 is CASSQDEGGTYEQYF. DNA of the CDR3: TGCGCCAGCAGCCAAGATGAGGGAGGGACCTACGAGCAGTACTTC.

The chain joins TRBV6-1 to TRBJ1-5; D unresolved. Germline V CDR1 and CDR2: MNHNS, SASEGT. CDR3 length: 15 amino acids. V was shortened by 1 base and J by 6 bases, with 13 bases between the two germline ends. The CDR3 nucleotides are TGTGCCAGCAGTGAAGGAACCAGCATCTCTCAGCCCCAGCATTTT. This encodes CASSEGTSISQPQHF.

The chain has TRBV7-3 and TRBJ2-7, with 8 bases lining up with TRBD1. The V gene end was trimmed by 5 bases and the J gene end by 5 bases; junction bases not matched to a gene: 11. The CDR3 is 15 residues long. The germline V gene has CDR1 SGHTA and CDR2 FQGTGA. The CDR3 loop reads CASSEVGTGAHEQYF. CDR3 nucleotide sequence: TGTGCCAGCAGCGAAGTCGGGACAGGCGCCCACGAGCAGTACTTC.

This clone was recorded a few times. The rearrangement uses TRBV5-1 and TRBJ1-2; 9 bases fit TRBD1. V dropped 5 bases and J dropped 0; count of bases not matched to a gene: 8. The CDR3 spans 16 residues. Germline loops: CDR1 SGHRS, CDR2 YFSETQ. The CDR3 here is CASRAGQGRANYGYTF. Written as DNA, the CDR3 is TGCGCCAGCAGGGCTGGACAGGGGAGAGCTAACTATGGCTACACCTTC.

The chain employs TRBV19 and TRBJ2-3, with TRBD2 identical over 7 bases. CDR1 LNHDA and CDR2 SQIVND come from the germline V gene (reference sequence). This CDR3 region has 15 residues. The J segment lost 3 bases and the V segment lost 3 bases, leaving 6 bases of the junction unmatched. The CDR3 sequence is CASSIGGGETDTQYF. The CDR3 coding sequence is TGTGCCAGTAGTATTGGGGGGGGTGAAACAGATACGCAGTATTTT.

This chain uses TRBV3-1 (or the pseudogene TRBV3-2) with TRBJ1-2; no clear D. The CDR3 totals 15 residues. V lost 0 bases and J lost 2, with 10 bases in between. Germline values: CDR1 LGHDT, CDR2 YNNKEL (reference sequence). The CDR3 nucleotides are TGTGCCAGCAGCCAAGATCTATCGGACAACTATGGCTACACCTTC. Its protein is CASSQDLSDNYGYTF.

The chain carries TRBV19 and TRBJ1-4; perhaps TRBD1 as D (5 bases). Trimming left V 3 bases short and J 6 bases short, with 14 bases between. The germline gives CDR1 LNHDA, CDR2 SQIVND (reference sequence). The CDR3 runs 15 residues. The CDR3 is CASSMRDRDYEKLFF. For the CDR3, the DNA is TGTGCCAGTAGTATGCGCGACAGAGACTATGAAAAACTGTTTTTT.

CDR3 nucleotide sequence: TGCGCCAGCAGCTTAGAGGGGAGGCCCTACAATGAGCAGTTCTTC. Translating it yields CASSLEGRPYNEQFF. The J gene is TRBJ2-1, the V gene TRBV5-1; TRBD2 is a possible D gene (6 bases). Germline CDR1 SGHRS, CDR2 YFSETQ. The CDR3 runs to 15 residues. V lost 2 bases and J lost 2, with 11 bases in between. Full variable domain (rest looked up from reference TRBV5-1 and TRBJ2-1): KAGVTQTPRYLIKTRGQQVTLSCSPISGHRSVSWYQQTPGQGLQFLFEYFSETQRNKGNFPGRFSGRQFSNSRSEMNVSTLELGDSALYLCASSLEGRPYNEQFFGPGTRLTVL.

J is TRBJ2-1 and V is TRBV28; TRBD1 agrees at 8 bases. The CDR3 is made up of 15 amino acids. Germline CDR1 and CDR2: MDHEN and SYDVKM. J gave up 8 bases and V 4 bases, and 10 bases lay outside the gene matches. The CDR3, as DNA: TGTGCCAGCAGTTACCTGGTAGACAGGGGTCATGAGCAGTTCTTC. Translated, it gives CASSYLVDRGHEQFF.

The chain is built from TRBV27 and TRBJ1-2; no reliable D call. The CDR3 consists of 13 residues. Germline loops: CDR1 MNHEY, CDR2 SMNVEV (reference sequence). Trimming left V 3 bases short and J 3 bases short, with 8 bases between. CDR3 DNA sequence: TGTGCCAGCAGTTTGTCAGCCGACTATGGCTACACCTTC. Translated, it gives CASSLSADYGYTF.

The chain is built from TRBV5-1 and TRBJ2-1, with 12 bases fitting TRBD2. The CDR3 runs 15 residues. Germline-derived CDR1 and CDR2 are SGHRS and YFSETQ. V shed 0 bases, J shed 9 bases, and the junction held 4 bases outside the gene matches. The CDR3 reads CASSLASGRVVEQFF. DNA of the CDR3: TGCGCCAGCAGCTTGGCTAGCGGGAGGGTAGTTGAGCAGTTCTTC.

On this clone itself: Additional DNA sequences in this sample encode the identical CDR3. This sequence joins TRBV12-3 or TRBV12-4 and TRBJ1-1; unclear D gene. The CDR3 runs 11 residues. Trimming took 6 bases from V and 0 from J, leaving 2 bases between them. CDR3 sequence reads: CASRLNTEAFF. The CDR3 nucleotides read TGTGCCAGCAGGCTGAACACTGAAGCTTTCTTT.

The CDR3 sequence is CASRPAGTDTQYF. CDR3 nucleotide sequence: TGTGCCAGCAGACCAGCCGGCACAGATACGCAGTATTTT. The chain joins TRBV27 to TRBJ2-3; D is unresolved. CDR1 is MNHEY and CDR2 is SMNVEV in the germline V gene (reference sequence). The V and J ends lost 6 bases and 1 base respectively, with 8 bases between them. This CDR3 is built from 13 residues.

The CDR3 reads CASSQAGGGTGELFF. Written as DNA, the CDR3 is TGTGCCAGCAGCCAAGCGGGGGGCGGCACCGGGGAGCTGTTTTTT. V is TRBV7-2 and J is TRBJ2-2; 9 bases are a match to TRBD2. Losses at the gene ends were 5 bases for V and 4 bases for J; bases not matched to a gene: 5. Per germline, CDR1 SGHTA and CDR2 FQGNSA. The CDR3 consists of 15 residues.

This chain links TRBV7-3 with TRBJ1-6; unclear D gene. Deletions cut 2 bases from V and 5 bases from J, with 7 bases between. Germline CDR1 and CDR2: SGHTA and FQGTGA. CDR3 length: 14 amino acids. The CDR3 DNA is TGTGCCAGCAGCTTACAACCCGATAATTCACCCCTCCACTTT. Amino acid sequence: CASSLQPDNSPLHF.